The clone carrying this TCR beta chain was recorded once. Its antigen is not known. Vbeta (60) and Jbeta (13) primers were used in the PCR. Profiling relied on immunoSEQ multiplex PCR, and the TCRdb table lists in-frame clones only, not all of them. The repertoire holds roughly 99,000 clones, less than 85% seen once, with approximately 14% in the top ten. This sample stems from a study of cytomegalovirus exposure and HLA in healthy donors. J lost 6 bases, V lost 0 bases, and 5 bases had no gene match. CDR3 size: 17 residues. Germline assignment: CDR1 SGHRS and CDR2 YFSETQ. Overall study results and limits: Altogether, more than 150 TCR beta chains were recorded as cytomegalovirus-associated. CMV serostatus stood as the only immune exposure information on hand.

The chain combines TRBV5-1 with TRBJ2-2, with 13 bases that match TRBD2. The sample was PBMCs. This TCR derives from a woman aged 40 to 50 in good health and CMV-seropositive. CDR3 loop: CASSLGLAGGSPGELFF. In nucleotides, the CDR3 is TGCGCCAGCAGCTTGGGACTAGCGGGGGGTTCTCCCGGGGAGCTGTTTTTT.